Below are 26 T cell receptor beta chains sequenced from a single sample in a study of blood T cell repertoires in COVID-19. Clones were sequenced by immunoSEQ multiplex PCR, and TCRdb holds only the in-frame ones, with some missing. The table shows around 81,000 clones, with about 83% occurring only once. Sequenced: peripheral blood. All receptors derive from a man older than 75 with acute or convalescent COVID-19.

V is TRBV12-3 or TRBV12-4 and J is TRBJ2-7; maybe TRBD2 (6 bases). V lost 0 bases and J 3 bases, leaving 6 bases between the germline ends. This CDR3 region has 13 residues. The CDR3 is CASSLAGGYEQYF. In nucleotides, the CDR3 is TGTGCCAGCAGTTTAGCGGGGGGCTACGAGCAGTACTTC.

The V gene is TRBV2, the J gene TRBJ1-5; D gene uncertain. Trimming left V 7 bases short and J 2 bases short, with 12 bases between. CDR3 length: 14 residues. Germline-derived CDR1 and CDR2 are SNHLY and FYNNEI. CDR3 bases: TGTGCCAGCACCCGGACTCGACGCAATCAGCCCCAGCATTTT. It translates to CASTRTRRNQPQHF.

This clone was seen only a few times. This chain joins TRBV4-3 and TRBJ1-5; D is unresolved. The V and J ends lost 0 bases and 7 bases respectively, with 7 bases between them. This CDR3 contains 13 residues. Germline-derived CDR1 and CDR2 are LGHNA and YSLEER. The CDR3 bases are TGCGCCAGCAGCCAAGAAGTCTACCAGCCCCAGCATTTT. This codes for CASSQEVYQPQHF.

The rearrangement uses TRBV30 and TRBJ1-2, with 9 bases identical to TRBD1. The V gene's germline CDR1 is GTSNPN and CDR2 SVGIG (reference sequence). This CDR3 region has 14 residues. J was trimmed by 8 bases and V by 3 bases; bases with no gene match: 10. DNA for the CDR3: TGTGCCTGGAGGGGACAGGGCTCAATGGGAGGCTACACCTTC. Its protein product is CAWRGQGSMGGYTF.

The rearrangement joins TRBV7-7 to TRBJ2-7, with D possibly TRBD2 on 6 matching bases. The germline V gene has CDR1 SSHAT and CDR2 FNYEAQ (reference sequence). Between the trimmed V and J ends, which lost 5 bases and 5 bases, there was a span of 13 bases. The CDR3 contains 13 residues. The CDR3 DNA sequence: TGTGCCAGCAGCGCCGGACTAAACGACGAGCAGTACTTC. Its protein is CASSAGLNDEQYF.

The V and J genes are TRBV3-1 (or the pseudogene TRBV3-2) and TRBJ2-2; TRBD1 matches 8 bases. V shed 0 bases and J 6 bases; nucleotides not matched to a gene: 6. Germline CDR1 LGHDT, CDR2 YNNKEL (reference sequence). The CDR3 spans 16 residues. Here the CDR3 reads CASSQDADRVAGELFF. CDR3 nucleotide sequence: TGTGCCAGCAGCCAAGATGCGGACAGGGTGGCCGGGGAGCTGTTTTTT.

Ten or more counts support this clone. V gene TRBV27 combines with J gene TRBJ2-7; 9 positions match TRBD2. The CDR3 loop spans 15 amino acids. Germline V gives CDR1 MNHEY, CDR2 SMNVEV (reference sequence). V trimming: 4 bases; J trimming: 4 bases; junction bases outside the gene matches: 8. CDR3 nucleotide sequence: TGTGCCAGCAGTTATGCGGGAGGGCCTCTGTACGAGCAGTACTTC. It specifies CASSYAGGPLYEQYF.

The chain employs TRBV28 and TRBJ1-1, with 7 bases identical to TRBD1. Germline V lookup: CDR1 MDHEN, CDR2 SYDVKM. Unmatched junction bases numbered 5, after V lost 5 bases and J lost 8 bases. This CDR3 is built from 12 residues. The CDR3 nucleotides read TGTGCCAGCAGTGCTGGGACAGCCGAAGCTTTCTTT. Protein sequence: CASSAGTAEAFF. The whole variable domain, remainder taken from reference TRBV28 and TRBJ1-1, is DVKVTQSSRYLVKRTGEKVFLECVQDMDHENMFWYRQDPGLGLRLIYFSYDVKMKEKGDIPEGYSVSREKKERFSLILESASTNQTSMYLCASSAGTAEAFFGQGTRLTVV.

The chain has TRBV15 and TRBJ2-1; TRBD1 might be the D (6 bases). The V and J ends lost 0 bases and 3 bases respectively, with 12 bases between them. The CDR3 has 16 amino acids. The germline V gene encodes CDR1 LNHNV and CDR2 YYDKDF (reference sequence). The CDR3 coding sequence is TGTGCCACCAGCAGAGATTCAGGGGCGGTCTACAATGAGCAGTTCTTC. Its protein is CATSRDSGAVYNEQFF. Variable domain in full (rest from reference TRBV15 and TRBJ2-1): DAMVIQNPRYQVTQFGKPVTLSCSQTLNHNVMYWYQQKSSQAPKLLFHYYDKDFNNEADTPDNFQSRRPNTSFCFLDIRSPGLGDTAMYLCATSRDSGAVYNEQFFGPGTRLTVL.

This chain uses TRBV7-9 with TRBJ2-7; no firm D call. V was shortened by 1 base and J by 0 bases, with 10 bases between the two germline ends. Germline assignment: CDR1 SEHNR and CDR2 FQNEAQ (reference sequence). CDR3 length: 15 amino acids. CDR3 bases: TGTGCCAGCAGCTTAGTTTCAGTAAGCTCCTACGAGCAGTACTTC. Residues: CASSLVSVSSYEQYF.

The genes are TRBV5-1 and TRBJ1-1, with no clear D. V was trimmed by 0 bases and J by 4 bases, leaving 13 bases between them. CDR1 SGHRS and CDR2 YFSETQ come from the germline V gene. The CDR3 spans 15 residues. The DNA for the CDR3 is TGCGCCAGCAGCTTGGAGTACACCGTCCCCACTGAAGCTTTCTTT. This codes for CASSLEYTVPTEAFF.

This clone was found a few times. The rearrangement uses TRBV6-5 and TRBJ1-1; 7 nucleotides align to TRBD1. V was clipped by 2 bases and J by 9 bases; unmatched bases: 9. The germline gives CDR1 MNHEY, CDR2 SVGAGI. The CDR3 has 14 residues. CDR3 DNA: TGTGCCAGCAGTTACGACGGGACAGATGCTAAAGCTTTCTTT. Translating it yields CASSYDGTDAKAFF.

This clone was seen more than once but under ten times. The chain uses TRBV7-6 and TRBJ2-6; D is perhaps TRBD2 (7 bases). The CDR3 runs to 16 residues. Per the germline V gene, CDR1 is SGHVS and CDR2 is FNYEAQ. Trimming cost V 5 bases and J 0 bases, with 11 bases left between them. In DNA, the CDR3 is TGTGCCAGCAGCGCGGGGGCGGCCTCTGGGGCCAACGTCCTGACTTTC. Translated: CASSAGAASGANVLTF.

The V call is TRBV6-2 or TRBV6-3, the J call TRBJ2-7; 13 nucleotides match TRBD2. Trimming took 0 bases from V and 0 from J; bases not matched to a gene: 11. The CDR3 sequence is 20 residues long. Germline assignment: CDR1 MNHEY and CDR2 SVGEGT. In DNA, the CDR3 is TGTGCCAGCAGTTACTCGCTAGGGACTAGCGGGACTCTGAGCTCCTACGAGCAGTACTTC. Protein sequence: CASSYSLGTSGTLSSYEQYF.

The gene calls are TRBV5-1 and TRBJ2-1; 11 bases map to TRBD2. Germline V CDR1 and CDR2: SGHRS, YFSETQ. V lost 0 bases, J lost 4 bases, and 3 bases stayed unmatched. This CDR3 contains 16 residues. The CDR3 sequence is CASSLATSGEYNEQFF. Here the CDR3 DNA reads TGCGCCAGCAGCTTGGCGACTAGCGGGGAATACAATGAGCAGTTCTTC.

DNA of the CDR3: TGTGCCAGCGTCCTGTCGAGCTCCTATAATTCACCCCTCCACTTT. Amino acids: CASVLSSSYNSPLHF. The rearrangement links TRBV28 to TRBJ1-6, with D uncertain. Germline V CDR1 and CDR2: MDHEN, SYDVKM. This CDR3 region has 15 residues. Trimming stripped 8 bases from V and 0 bases from J, with 11 bases between.

V is TRBV29-1 and J is TRBJ1-1, with a possible D match to TRBD1 (6 bases). This CDR3 has 13 residues. Germline values: CDR1 SQVTM, CDR2 ANQGSEA. Trimming took 2 bases from V and 11 from J, leaving 18 bases between them. In nucleotides, the CDR3 is TGCAGCGTTGAATTAACAGGGACGCCGGGGGCTTTCTTT. The encoded protein is CSVELTGTPGAFF.

The genes are TRBV18 and TRBJ1-2; D not resolved. The CDR3 loop spans 15 amino acids. In germline, CDR1 is KGHSH, CDR2 LQKENI. The V gene lost 0 bases and the J gene lost 3 bases, with 11 bases spanning the gap. CDR3 in DNA: TGTGCCAGCTCACCACCGGAGGGTATGGACTATGGCTACACCTTC. Translating it yields CASSPPEGMDYGYTF.

This chain connects TRBV15 to TRBJ1-1, with 8 bases fitting TRBD1. CDR3 length: 15 residues. Trimming at V came to 0 bases and at J to 7 bases, leaving 7 bases not matched to a gene. Germline values: CDR1 LNHNV, CDR2 YYDKDF (reference sequence). This chain's CDR3 is CATSRDRTGTGEAFF. The DNA for the CDR3 is TGTGCCACCAGCAGAGATAGGACCGGGACAGGTGAAGCTTTCTTT.

This sequence joins TRBV5-1 and TRBJ2-2; TRBD1 might be the D (6 bases). Germline V CDR1 and CDR2: SGHRS, YFSETQ. Between the trimmed V and J ends, which lost 0 bases and 6 bases, there was a span of 6 bases. This CDR3 region has 13 residues. The CDR3 DNA sequence: TGCGCCAGCAGCTTGGACAGGGCCGGGGAGCTGTTTTTT. It translates to CASSLDRAGELFF. The entire variable domain, with the rest obtained from reference TRBV5-1 and TRBJ2-2, is as follows: KAGVTQTPRYLIKTRGQQVTLSCSPISGHRSVSWYQQTPGQGLQFLFEYFSETQRNKGNFPGRFSGRQFSNSRSEMNVSTLELGDSALYLCASSLDRAGELFFGEGSRLTVL.

The chain links TRBV28 to TRBJ1-4; tentatively, D is TRBD1 (5 bases). Germline CDR1 and CDR2: MDHEN and SYDVKM. CDR3 length: 15 residues. V dropped 2 bases and J dropped 3 bases, with 10 bases sitting between them. The DNA of the CDR3 is TGTGCCAGCAGTTTAGAAGGGGCGGCTAATGAAAAACTGTTTTTT. The encoded protein is CASSLEGAANEKLFF.

Concerning this clone itself: One end of the junction is discordant with germline, which a read error may explain. The chain links TRBV7-9 to TRBJ2-1; perhaps TRBD2 as D (5 bases). Germline values: CDR1 SEHNR, CDR2 FQNEAQ (reference sequence). The CDR3 is made up of 13 amino acids. The CDR3 DNA sequence: TGTGCCAGCAGCCTAGCCAGAACCGATGAGCAGTTCTTC. Translated, it gives CASSLARTDEQFF.

The chain is built from TRBV9 and TRBJ1-6, with 9 nucleotides matching TRBD1. The junction had 4 bases not matched to a gene; V was cut back by 3 bases and J by 6 bases. The CDR3 is made up of 15 amino acids. Per the germline V gene, CDR1 is SGDLS and CDR2 is YYNGEE. Here the CDR3 reads CASSAGQGGNSPLHF. In nucleotides, the CDR3 is TGTGCCAGCAGCGCGGGACAGGGCGGTAATTCACCCCTCCACTTT.

J is TRBJ1-2 and V is TRBV24-1, with D unclear. There are 12 residues in the CDR3. Germline V gives CDR1 KGHDR, CDR2 SFDVKD. V was trimmed by 6 bases and J by 0 bases, leaving 4 bases between them. The CDR3 protein is CATSQTNYGYTF. DNA of the CDR3: TGTGCCACCAGTCAAACTAACTATGGCTACACCTTC.

The chain uses TRBV7-3 and TRBJ1-1; 8 nucleotides match TRBD1. The CDR3 runs to 13 residues. V shed 4 bases, J shed 4 bases, and the junction held 2 bases outside the gene matches. From germline, CDR1 is SGHTA and CDR2 FQGTGA. This CDR3 is CASSSQGATEAFF. The CDR3, as DNA: TGTGCCAGCAGCTCTCAGGGGGCCACTGAAGCTTTCTTT.

The rearrangement joins TRBV7-2 to TRBJ1-1; D possibly corresponds to TRBD1 (5 bases). The germline V gene encodes CDR1 SGHTA and CDR2 FQGNSA. The CDR3 is 13 residues long. V gave up 2 bases and J gave up 6 bases, with 10 bases separating them. Here the CDR3 reads CASSLYGGAEAFF. The CDR3 nucleotides are TGTGCCAGCAGCTTATATGGAGGGGCTGAAGCTTTCTTT.